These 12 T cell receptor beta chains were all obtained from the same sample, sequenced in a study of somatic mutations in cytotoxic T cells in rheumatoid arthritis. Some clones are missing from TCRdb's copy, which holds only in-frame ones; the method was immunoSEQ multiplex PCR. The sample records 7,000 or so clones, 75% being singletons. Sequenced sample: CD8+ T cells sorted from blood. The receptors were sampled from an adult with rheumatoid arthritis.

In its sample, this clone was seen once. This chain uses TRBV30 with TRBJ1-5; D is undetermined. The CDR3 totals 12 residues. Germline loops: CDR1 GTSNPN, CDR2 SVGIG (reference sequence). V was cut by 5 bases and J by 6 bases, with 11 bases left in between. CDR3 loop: CAWAPPGQPQHF. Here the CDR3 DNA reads TGTGCCTGGGCCCCCCCGGGTCAGCCCCAGCATTTT.

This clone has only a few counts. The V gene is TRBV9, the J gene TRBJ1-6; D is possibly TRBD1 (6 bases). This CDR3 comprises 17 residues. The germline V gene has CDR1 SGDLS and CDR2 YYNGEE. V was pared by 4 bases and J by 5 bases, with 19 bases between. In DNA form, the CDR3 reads TGTGCCAGCAGCCCCGAGGGGGAGGCCGCTGATAATTCACCCCTCCACTTT. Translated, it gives CASSPEGEAADNSPLHF. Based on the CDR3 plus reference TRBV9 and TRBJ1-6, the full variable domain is DSGVTQTPKHLITATGQRVTLRCSPRSGDLSVYWYQQSLDQGLQFLIQYYNGEERAKGNILERFSAQQFPDLHSELNLSSLELGDSALYFCASSPEGEAADNSPLHFGNGTRLTVT.

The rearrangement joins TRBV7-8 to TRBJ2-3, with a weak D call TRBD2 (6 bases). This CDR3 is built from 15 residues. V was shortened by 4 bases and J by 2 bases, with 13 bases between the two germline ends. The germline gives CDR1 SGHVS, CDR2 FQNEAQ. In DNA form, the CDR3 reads TGTGCCAGCAGCTCGGAGGGCAGAACCACAGATACGCAGTATTTT. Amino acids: CASSSEGRTTDTQYF.

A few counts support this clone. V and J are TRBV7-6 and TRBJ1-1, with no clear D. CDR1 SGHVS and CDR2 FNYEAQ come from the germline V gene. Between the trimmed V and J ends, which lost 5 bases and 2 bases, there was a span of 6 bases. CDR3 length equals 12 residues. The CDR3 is CASSPINTEAFF. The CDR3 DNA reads TGTGCCAGCAGCCCGATTAACACTGAAGCTTTCTTT.

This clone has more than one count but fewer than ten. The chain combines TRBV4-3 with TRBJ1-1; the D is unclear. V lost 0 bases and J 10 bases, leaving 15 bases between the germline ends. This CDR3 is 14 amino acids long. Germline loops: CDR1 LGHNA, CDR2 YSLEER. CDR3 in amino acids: CASSQDTQAAGAFF. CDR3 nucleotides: TGCGCCAGCAGCCAAGATACGCAGGCCGCAGGAGCTTTCTTT.

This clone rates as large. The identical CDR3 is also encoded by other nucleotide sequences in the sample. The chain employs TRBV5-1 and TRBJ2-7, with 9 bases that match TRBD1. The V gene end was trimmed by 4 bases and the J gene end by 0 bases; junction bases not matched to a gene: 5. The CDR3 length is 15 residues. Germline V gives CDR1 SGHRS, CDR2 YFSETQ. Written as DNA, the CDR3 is TGCGCCAGCAGCACGGGACAGGGTGGCTCCTACGAGCAGTACTTC. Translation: CASSTGQGGSYEQYF.

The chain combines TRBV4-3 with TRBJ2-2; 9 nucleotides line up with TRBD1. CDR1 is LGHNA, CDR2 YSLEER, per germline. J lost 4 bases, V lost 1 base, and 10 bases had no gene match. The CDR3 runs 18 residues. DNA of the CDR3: TGCGCCAGCAGCCAAGCCCCCGGACAGGGGTTTTTCACCGGGGAGCTGTTTTTT. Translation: CASSQAPGQGFFTGELFF.

Written as DNA, the CDR3 is TGTGCCAGCAGCCTAGGGCTGCGCACAGATACGCAGTATTTT. It encodes CASSLGLRTDTQYF. The J gene is TRBJ2-3, the V gene TRBV9, with unresolved D. Germline V gene lookup returns CDR1 SGDLS and CDR2 YYNGEE. Trimming took 4 bases from V and 1 from J, leaving 10 bases between them. The CDR3 length is 14 residues. The whole variable domain, remainder taken from reference TRBV9 and TRBJ2-3, is DSGVTQTPKHLITATGQRVTLRCSPRSGDLSVYWYQQSLDQGLQFLIQYYNGEERAKGNILERFSAQQFPDLHSELNLSSLELGDSALYFCASSLGLRTDTQYFGPGTRLTVL.

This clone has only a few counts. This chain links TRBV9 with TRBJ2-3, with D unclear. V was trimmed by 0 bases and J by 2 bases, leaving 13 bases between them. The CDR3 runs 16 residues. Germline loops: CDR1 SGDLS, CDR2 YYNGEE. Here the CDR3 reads CASSVEVATYTDTQYF. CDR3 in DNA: TGTGCCAGCAGCGTAGAGGTAGCCACTTACACAGATACGCAGTATTTT.

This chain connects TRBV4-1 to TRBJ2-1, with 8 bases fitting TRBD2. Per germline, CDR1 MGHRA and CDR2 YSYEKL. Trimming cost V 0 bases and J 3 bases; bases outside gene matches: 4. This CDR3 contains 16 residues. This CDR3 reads CASSQDAGTSYNEQFF. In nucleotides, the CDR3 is TGCGCCAGCAGCCAAGATGCCGGGACTAGCTACAATGAGCAGTTCTTC.

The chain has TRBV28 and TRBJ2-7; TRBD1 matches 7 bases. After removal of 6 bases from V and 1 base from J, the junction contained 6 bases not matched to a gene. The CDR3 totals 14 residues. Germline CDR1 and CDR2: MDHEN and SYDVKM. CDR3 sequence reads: CASSPRQGSYEQYF. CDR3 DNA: TGTGCCAGCAGCCCTAGACAGGGTTCCTACGAGCAGTACTTC.

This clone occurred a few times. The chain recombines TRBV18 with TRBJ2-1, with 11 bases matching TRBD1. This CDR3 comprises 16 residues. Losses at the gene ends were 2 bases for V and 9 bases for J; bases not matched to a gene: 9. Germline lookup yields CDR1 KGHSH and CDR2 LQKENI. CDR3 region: CASSPNDPGTGGEQFF. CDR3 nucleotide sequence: TGTGCCAGCTCACCAAACGACCCCGGGACAGGGGGTGAGCAGTTCTTC.